A single count supports the clone carrying this T cell receptor beta chain. The antigen remains undetermined. Method: immunoSEQ multiplex PCR; TCRdb's copy keeps in-frame clones and lacks some. The repertoire consists of nearly 110,000 clones, with 87% occurring once and the leading ten covering 3.5% to 4.5%. The data derive from a study of T cell responses to AZD1222 COVID-19 vaccine. Overall study: Pooled together were second doses at about 4 or about 12 weeks.

This CDR3 region has 13 residues. CDR1 MNHEY and CDR2 SVGAGI come from the germline V gene. Trimming took off 6 bases at V and 3 bases at J, with 12 bases between the two ends. Study-wide points: Just a handful of AZD1222 recipients tested seropositive at baseline.

This chain uses TRBV6-5 with TRBJ2-7; D tentatively fits TRBD1 or TRBD2 (6 bases each). The source of this sequence is an adult in good health. The source was peripheral blood, collected on day 0 of AZD1222 vaccination. CDR3 loop: CASREGGFYEQYF. The CDR3 region has the DNA TGTGCCAGCAGAGAGGGGGGTTTCTACGAGCAGTACTTC.